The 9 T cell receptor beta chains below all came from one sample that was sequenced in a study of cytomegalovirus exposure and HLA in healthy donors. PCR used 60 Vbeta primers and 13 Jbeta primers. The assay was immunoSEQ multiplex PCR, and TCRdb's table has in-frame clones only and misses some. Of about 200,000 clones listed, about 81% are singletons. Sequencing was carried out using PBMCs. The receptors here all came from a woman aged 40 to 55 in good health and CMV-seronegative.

CDR3 bases: TGTGCCAGCAGTCTCCGGGACAGTAACTATGGCTACACCTTC. It yields the protein CASSLRDSNYGYTF. V and J are TRBV27 and TRBJ1-2; 7 nucleotides line up with TRBD1. V was pared by 5 bases and J by 1 base, with 4 bases of the junction left unmatched. The CDR3 sequence is 14 residues long. The germline gives CDR1 MNHEY, CDR2 SMNVEV (reference sequence).

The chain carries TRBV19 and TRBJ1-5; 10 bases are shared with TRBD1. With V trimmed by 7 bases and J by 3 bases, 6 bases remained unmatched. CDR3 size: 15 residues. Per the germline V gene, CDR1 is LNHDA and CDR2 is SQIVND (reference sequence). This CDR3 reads CASTRDRGPNQPQHF. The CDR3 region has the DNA TGTGCCAGTACTCGGGACAGGGGCCCCAATCAGCCCCAGCATTTT.

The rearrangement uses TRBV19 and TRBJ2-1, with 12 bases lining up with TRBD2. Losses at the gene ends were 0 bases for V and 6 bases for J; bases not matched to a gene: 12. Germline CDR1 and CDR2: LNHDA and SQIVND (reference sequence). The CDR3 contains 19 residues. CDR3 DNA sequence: TGTGCCAGTAGTATAGATCTTAGGGTACTAGCGGGAGGTGGCAATGAGCAGTTCTTC. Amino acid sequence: CASSIDLRVLAGGGNEQFF.

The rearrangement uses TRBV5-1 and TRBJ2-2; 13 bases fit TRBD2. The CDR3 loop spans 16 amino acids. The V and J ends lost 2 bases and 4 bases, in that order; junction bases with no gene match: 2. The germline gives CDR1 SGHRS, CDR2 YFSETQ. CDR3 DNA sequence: TGCGCCAGCAGCTTTGGGACTAGCGGGATCACCGGGGAGCTGTTTTTT. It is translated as CASSFGTSGITGELFF.

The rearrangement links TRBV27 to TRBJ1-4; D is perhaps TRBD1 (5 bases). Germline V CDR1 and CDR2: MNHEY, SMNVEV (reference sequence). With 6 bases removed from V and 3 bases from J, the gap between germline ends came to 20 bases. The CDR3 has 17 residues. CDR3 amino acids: CASSPSRSGLANEKLFF. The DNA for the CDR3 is TGTGCCAGCAGCCCTTCCAGATCAGGGTTGGCTAATGAAAAACTGTTTTTT. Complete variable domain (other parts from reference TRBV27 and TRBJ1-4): EAQVTQNPRYLITVTGKKLTVTCSQNMNHEYMSWYRQDPGLGLRQIYYSMNVEVTDKGDVPEGYKVSRKEKRNFPLILESPSPNQTSLYFCASSPSRSGLANEKLFFGSGTQLSVL.

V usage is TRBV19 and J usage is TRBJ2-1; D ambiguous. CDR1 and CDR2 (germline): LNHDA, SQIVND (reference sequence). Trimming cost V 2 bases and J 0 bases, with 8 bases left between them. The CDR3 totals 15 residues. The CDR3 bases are TGTGCCAGTAGTATACGCCCCAGCTCCTACAATGAGCAGTTCTTC. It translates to CASSIRPSSYNEQFF.

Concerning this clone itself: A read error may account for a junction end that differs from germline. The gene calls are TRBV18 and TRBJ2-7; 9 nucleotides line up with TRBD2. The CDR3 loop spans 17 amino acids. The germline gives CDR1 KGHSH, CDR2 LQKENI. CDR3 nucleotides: TGTGCCAGCTCACCCAGGCTCGGCGGGAGGGGAACCTACGAGCAGTACTTT. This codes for CASSPRLGGRGTYEQYF.

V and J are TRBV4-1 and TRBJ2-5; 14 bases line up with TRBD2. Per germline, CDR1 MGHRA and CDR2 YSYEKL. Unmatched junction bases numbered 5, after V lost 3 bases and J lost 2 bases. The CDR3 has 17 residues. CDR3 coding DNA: TGCGCCAGCAGCCACTTGGGACTAGCGGGAGTACAAGAGACCCAGTACTTC. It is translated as CASSHLGLAGVQETQYF.

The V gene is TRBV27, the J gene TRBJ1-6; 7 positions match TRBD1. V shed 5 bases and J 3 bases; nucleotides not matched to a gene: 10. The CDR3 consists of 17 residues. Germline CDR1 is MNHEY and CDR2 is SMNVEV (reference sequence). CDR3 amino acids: CASSPLDRADYNSPLHF. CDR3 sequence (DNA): TGTGCCAGCAGTCCTCTAGACAGGGCCGACTATAATTCACCCCTCCACTTT.